This TCR beta chain was profiled in a study of patients and donors after allogeneic stem cell transplantation. CDR3 length: 15 amino acids. Germline-derived CDR1 and CDR2 are SGHVS and FNYEAQ. Trimming removed 1 base at V and 7 bases at J, with 11 bases between. TCRdb re-called the RT-PCR reads through MiXCR, storing one row per CDR3 protein. The sample has approximately 430,000 distinct CDR3 sequences; under 20% are singletons. Specimen: blood, either unsorted or a sorted T cell fraction (not recorded which). This TCR was sampled from a human donor who was either an allogeneic HSCT recipient or a stem cell or donor lymphocyte infusion donor (not recorded which). It is not recorded whose cells these are; they may come from a transplant donor. The chain recombines TRBV7-6 with TRBJ1-6; D is possibly TRBD1 (5 bases). The DNA of the CDR3 is TGTGCCAGCAGCTTAGATCAGGGTATGAATTCACCCCTCCACTTT. It codes for CASSLDQGMNSPLHF.